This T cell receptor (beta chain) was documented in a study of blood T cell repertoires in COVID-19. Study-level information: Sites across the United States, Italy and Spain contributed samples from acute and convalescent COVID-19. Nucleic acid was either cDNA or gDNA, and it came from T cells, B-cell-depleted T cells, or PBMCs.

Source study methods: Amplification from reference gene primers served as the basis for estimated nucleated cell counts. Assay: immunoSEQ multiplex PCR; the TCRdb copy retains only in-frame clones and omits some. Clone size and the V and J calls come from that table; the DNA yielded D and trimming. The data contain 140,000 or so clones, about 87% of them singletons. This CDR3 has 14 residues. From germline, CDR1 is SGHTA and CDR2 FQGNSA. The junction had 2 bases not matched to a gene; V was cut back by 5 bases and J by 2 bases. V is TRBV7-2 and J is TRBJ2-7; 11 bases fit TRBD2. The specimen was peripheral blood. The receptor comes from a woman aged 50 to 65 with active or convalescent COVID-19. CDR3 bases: TGTGCCAGCAGCAAGGGACTAGCGGCCTACGAGCAGTACTTC. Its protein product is CASSKGLAAYEQYF.